This T cell receptor (beta chain) was profiled in a study of regulatory dendritic cells for organ transplantation. Study-level results: Memory CD8+ clonal expansion seemed more limited with regulatory than mature dendritic cells. Resting memory CD8+ T cells held the most alloreactive clonotypes. Memory CD8+ T cells were the most oligoclonal; naive cells were highly diverse.

FACS sorted CD4+ or CD8+ T cells into CD45RA+ naive and CD45RO+ memory. On this clone itself: Its antigen is as yet unknown.

Repertoires were generated with immunoSEQ multiplex PCR, while TCRdb's copy carries only in-frame clones and drops some. In the table there are 30,000 or so clones, approximately 80% of which are singletons. The junction had 11 bases not matched to a gene; V was cut back by 5 bases and J by 4 bases. The CDR3 loop spans 16 amino acids. Germline loops: CDR1 SEHNR, CDR2 FQNEAQ (reference sequence). Sequencing was carried out using naive CD4+ T cells from blood. Subset noted: CD45RA+ naive T cells. The genes are TRBV7-9 and TRBJ2-5; 9 positions match TRBD2. This TCR was recovered from a human donor in good health. The CDR3 here is CASSPSGRGGLETQYF. The CDR3 bases are TGTGCCAGCAGCCCCTCGGGGCGGGGGGGCCTAGAGACCCAGTACTTC.